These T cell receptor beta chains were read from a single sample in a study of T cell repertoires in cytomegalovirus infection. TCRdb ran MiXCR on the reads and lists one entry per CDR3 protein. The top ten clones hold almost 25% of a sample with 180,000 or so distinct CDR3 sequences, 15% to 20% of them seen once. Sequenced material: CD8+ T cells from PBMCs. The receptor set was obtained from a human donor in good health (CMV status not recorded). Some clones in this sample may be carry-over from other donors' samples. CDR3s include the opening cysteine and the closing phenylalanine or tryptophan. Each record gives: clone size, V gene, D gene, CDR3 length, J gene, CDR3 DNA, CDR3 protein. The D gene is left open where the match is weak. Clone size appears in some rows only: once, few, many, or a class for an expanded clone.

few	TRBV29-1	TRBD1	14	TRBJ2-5	TGCAGCGTCACCGGGACAGGGTTTCAAGAGACCCAGTACTTC	CSVTGTGFQETQYF
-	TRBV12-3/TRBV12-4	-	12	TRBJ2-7	TGTGCCAGCAGTTTTTCCCGGAACGAGCAGTACTTC	CASSFSRNEQYF
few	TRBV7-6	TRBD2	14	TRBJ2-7	TGTGCCAGCAGCTTAGAGGCGGGGGCCTACGAGCAGTACTTC	CASSLEAGAYEQYF
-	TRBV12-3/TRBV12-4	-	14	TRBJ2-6	TGTGCCAGCAGTTTCCCTTCTGGGGCCAACGTCCTGACTTTC	CASSFPSGANVLTF
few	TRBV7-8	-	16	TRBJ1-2	TGTGCCAGCAGCCTGTCCACAGGGCCTGCTAACTATGGCTACACCTTC	CASSLSTGPANYGYTF
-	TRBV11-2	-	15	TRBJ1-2	TGTGCCAGCAGCCTTACCCCGGACACTTACTATGGCTACACCTTC	CASSLTPDTYYGYTF
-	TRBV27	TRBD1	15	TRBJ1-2	TGTGCCAGCAGTTTACCCGGACAGGGGAGGGATGGCTACACCTTC	CASSLPGQGRDGYTF
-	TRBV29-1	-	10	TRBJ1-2	TGCAGCGTTCCTGACTATGGCTACACCTTC	CSVPDYGYTF
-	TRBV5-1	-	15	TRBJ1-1	TGCGCCAGCAGCTTGGGGGGCGAAGGGGACGCTGAAGCTTTCTTT	CASSLGGEGDAEAFF
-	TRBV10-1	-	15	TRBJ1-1	TGCGCCAGCAGTGATGCTACAGGGCCGAACACTGAAGCTTTCTTT	CASSDATGPNTEAFF
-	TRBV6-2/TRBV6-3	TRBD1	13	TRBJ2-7	TGTGCCAGCTCCGGACAGGGGGCCGACGAGCAGTACTTC	CASSGQGADEQYF
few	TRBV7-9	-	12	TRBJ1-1	TGTGCCAGCAGGGGGTGGAACACTGAAGCTTTCTTT	CASRGWNTEAFF
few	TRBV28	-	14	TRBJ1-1	TGTGCCAGCAGTTCCCCCCCGAGGAACACTGAAGCTTTCTTT	CASSSPPRNTEAFF
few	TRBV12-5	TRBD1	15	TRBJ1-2	TGTGCTAGTGGTTTGGCGACGACAGGGAACTATGGCTACACCTTC	CASGLATTGNYGYTF
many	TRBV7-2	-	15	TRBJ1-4	TGTGCCAGCAGCCCCGGACAGTGGGGCGCGGAAAAACTGTTTTTT	CASSPGQWGAEKLFF
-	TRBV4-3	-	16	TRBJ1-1	TGCGCCAGCAGCCACCAAGGGGGGCTGACGAACACTGAAGCTTTCTTT	CASSHQGGLTNTEAFF
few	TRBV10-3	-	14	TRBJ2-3	TGTGCCATCAGTCCCAGCGGGCCGCTGGATACGCAGTATTTT	CAISPSGPLDTQYF
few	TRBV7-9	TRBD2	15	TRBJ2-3	TGTGCCAGCAGCCCACCTAGCGGGGGCACAGATACGCAGTATTTT	CASSPPSGGTDTQYF
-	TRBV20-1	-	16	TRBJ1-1	TGCAGTGCTAGAGGCCCCGACGGTAGGCCGAACACTGAAGCTTTCTTT	CSARGPDGRPNTEAFF
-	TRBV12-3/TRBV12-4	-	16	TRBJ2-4	TGTGCCAGCAGTTCCGCACAGGGCCCAGCCAAAAACATTCAGTACTTC	CASSSAQGPAKNIQYF
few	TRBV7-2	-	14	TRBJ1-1	TGTGCCAGCAGCTTACACAGGGCGAACACTGAAGCTTTCTTT	CASSLHRANTEAFF
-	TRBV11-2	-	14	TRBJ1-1	TGTGCCAGCAGCCCCGGGGGGGGGTTCGCTGAAGCTTTCTTT	CASSPGGGFAEAFF
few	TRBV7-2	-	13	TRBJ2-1	TGTGCCAGCAGCGAATCAACAGGGAATGAGCAGTTCTTC	CASSESTGNEQFF
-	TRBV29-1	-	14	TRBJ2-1	TGCAGCGCCGGGGGCGGAAATGCCTACAATGAGCAGTTCTTC	CSAGGGNAYNEQFF
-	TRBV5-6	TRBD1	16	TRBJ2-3	TGTGCCAGCAGCTTGCCGGGACAGGGGGCCGCAGATACGCAGTATTTT	CASSLPGQGAADTQYF
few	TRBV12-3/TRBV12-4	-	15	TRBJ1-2	TGTGCCAGCAGTTCAACGAGCCTCGGGATCTATGGCTACACCTTC	CASSSTSLGIYGYTF
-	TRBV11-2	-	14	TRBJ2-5	TGTGCCAGCAGCTTACAAAACAGCCAAGAGACCCAGTACTTC	CASSLQNSQETQYF
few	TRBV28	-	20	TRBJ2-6	TGTGCCAGCAGTCTCCCGGGGGAGTCAGTGGTTCGCTCTGGGGCCAACGTCCTGACTTTC	CASSLPGESVVRSGANVLTF
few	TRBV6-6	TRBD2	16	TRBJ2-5	TGTGCCAGCAGACACGCTAGCGGGGGTAGTAGAGAGACCCAGTACTTC	CASRHASGGSRETQYF
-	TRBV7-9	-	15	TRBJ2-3	TGTGCCAGCAGCCGGTTAATCGGGGCCGCAGATACGCAGTATTTT	CASSRLIGAADTQYF
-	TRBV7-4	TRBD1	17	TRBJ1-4	TGTGCCAGCAGTTACCCGGGACAGGTCCCCGGTAGTGAAAAACTGTTTTTT	CASSYPGQVPGSEKLFF
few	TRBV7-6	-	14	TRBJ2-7	TGTGCCAGCTCCCCCGGGACGGGCTCCTACGAGCAGTACTTC	CASSPGTGSYEQYF
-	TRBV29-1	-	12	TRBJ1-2	TGCAGCGTTGAAGGGGAAAACTATGGCTACACCTTC	CSVEGENYGYTF
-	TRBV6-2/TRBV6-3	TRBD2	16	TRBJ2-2	TGTGCCAGCAGCTTGGGACTAGCGGTTAACACCGGGGAGCTGTTTTTT	CASSLGLAVNTGELFF
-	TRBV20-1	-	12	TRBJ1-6	TGCAGTCCTAGGTTCGGGGTTTCACCCCTCCACTTT	CSPRFGVSPLHF